Below, 5 T cell receptor beta chains from the same sample are listed, as sequenced in a study of brain metastases from non-small cell lung cancer. The method was immunoSEQ multiplex PCR; TCRdb's version includes in-frame clones alone and lacks a portion of them. The table shows 2,000 to 2,500 clones, with approximately 85% occurring only once. Sequencing input: primary lung tumor tissue. These receptors originate from a donor older than 35 with non-small cell lung cancer.

The chain joins TRBV7-3 to TRBJ2-3; tentative D call: TRBD1 (6 bases). CDR1 and CDR2 from the germline V gene are SGHTA and FQGTGA. CDR3 length: 15 residues. Trimming removed 4 bases from V and 0 bases from J, with 11 bases in between. CDR3 sequence (DNA): TGTGCCAGCAGCTACCTGACAGGTAGCACAGATACGCAGTATTTT. It encodes CASSYLTGSTDTQYF.

The chain employs TRBV3-1 (or the pseudogene TRBV3-2) and TRBJ2-1; no reliable D call. The length of the CDR3 is 15 residues. Trimming cost V 1 base and J 7 bases, with 14 bases left between them. In germline, CDR1 is LGHDT, CDR2 YNNKEL (reference sequence). CDR3 sequence reads: CASSQGSGPRNEQFF. The CDR3 bases are TGTGCCAGCAGCCAAGGAAGTGGGCCTCGGAATGAGCAGTTCTTC.

This chain uses TRBV7-3 with TRBJ2-1; D gene ambiguous. The V end lost 3 bases, the J end lost 4 bases, and 7 bases lay between the germline ends. The CDR3 covers 13 residues. The germline V gene has CDR1 SGHTA and CDR2 FQGTGA. The CDR3 DNA sequence: TGTGCCAGCAGCTTGGGGATTTACAATGAGCAGTTCTTC. It is translated as CASSLGIYNEQFF.

The chain links TRBV2 to TRBJ2-1, with 8 bases aligning to TRBD2. V lost 7 bases, J lost 0 bases, and 11 bases stayed unmatched. The CDR3 is 17 residues long. Germline V gene data show CDR1 as SNHLY and CDR2 as FYNNEI. CDR3 in amino acids: CASNPSGGTSSYNEQFF. CDR3 in DNA: TGTGCCAGCAATCCCAGCGGGGGAACTAGCTCCTACAATGAGCAGTTCTTC.

The CDR3 loop reads CASSLRTGYEPLHF. The CDR3 nucleotides read TGCGCCAGCAGCCTCAGGACAGGTTATGAGCCCCTCCACTTT. This chain connects TRBV4-1 to TRBJ1-6; TRBD1 matches at 7 bases. This CDR3 is built from 14 residues. Trimming removed 4 bases from V and 13 bases from J; junction bases left unmatched: 10. Per the germline V gene, CDR1 is MGHRA and CDR2 is YSYEKL.